A selection of T cell receptor beta chains follows, all from one sample in a study of T cells in Graves' hyperthyroidism and ophthalmopathy. TCRdb re-called the multiplex PCR reads through MiXCR, storing one row per CDR3 protein. The repertoire holds more than 300,000 distinct CDR3 sequences, more than 14% seen once, with around a fifth in the top ten. The specimen was blood. These receptors all stem from a woman aged 25-40 years with Graves' ophthalmopathy. Both conserved end residues are part of each CDR3. Fields, in order: D gene, V gene, clone size, J gene, CDR3 protein. A D gene is named only where the DNA matches it firmly. Clone sizes are shown as how often the clone was seen (once, few, many) or a class if it is expanded.

D: -
V: TRBV25-1
size: many
J: TRBJ2-5
CDR3: CASSLLQRNQETQYF

D: -
V: TRBV9
size: many
J: TRBJ2-1
CDR3: CASSVVSLPNNEQFF

D: -
V: TRBV6-1
size: many
J: TRBJ1-5
CDR3: CASSEGRGDQPQHF

D: TRBD2
V: TRBV2
size: many
J: TRBJ2-4
CDR3: CASSEGRTSGELDIQYF

D: -
V: TRBV4-2
size: few
J: TRBJ2-5
CDR3: CASSQSSAPKETQYF

D: -
V: TRBV6-1
size: few
J: TRBJ1-1
CDR3: CASRDSGPSLAFF

D: -
V: TRBV20-1
size: many
J: TRBJ1-5
CDR3: CSAAGGNQPQHF

D: -
V: TRBV7-3
size: many
J: TRBJ1-1
CDR3: CASSPTGGGEAFF

D: -
V: TRBV2
size: many
J: TRBJ1-1
CDR3: CASIGGLNTEAFF

D: -
V: TRBV30
size: many
J: TRBJ1-1
CDR3: CAWSPSPWARLNTEAFF

D: -
V: TRBV7-2
size: many
J: TRBJ2-1
CDR3: CASSLENEQFF